The next 25 T cell receptor beta chains were all read from a single sample in a study of T cells in Graves' hyperthyroidism and ophthalmopathy. The investigators amplified TCR beta CDR3 regions from RNA transcripts. An initial round of RT-PCR targeting the TCR CDR3 relied on the HTBI primer set. MiXCR was run by TCRdb on the multiplex PCR reads, yielding one entry per CDR3 protein. The data show approximately 400,000 distinct CDR3 sequences, with about 19% seen just once and around 4% held by the top ten. Sequenced: blood. All receptors come from a woman under 30 with Graves' hyperthyroidism.

This clonotype was detected many times. This rearrangement joins TRBV14 to TRBJ2-7; 8 nucleotides line up with TRBD1. The CDR3 covers 14 residues. CDR1 is SGHDN and CDR2 is FVKESK in the germline V gene. The V and J ends lost 2 bases and 6 bases, in that order; junction bases with no gene match: 6. In DNA, the CDR3 is TGTGCCAGCAGCCAAAGACAGGGGTCGGCCGAGCAGTACTTC. This gives the protein CASSQRQGSAEQYF.

This clonotype was observed at least ten times. The chain uses TRBV11-2 and TRBJ1-2; D gene ambiguous. Trimming cost V 3 bases and J 5 bases, with 7 bases left between them. This CDR3 is 12 amino acids long. Germline CDR1 SGHAT, CDR2 FQNNGV. In nucleotides, the CDR3 is TGTGCCAGCAGCTTCCAGCAGTATGGCTACACCTTC. Translating it yields CASSFQQYGYTF.

This clonotype was recorded at least ten times. This sequence joins TRBV19 and TRBJ1-1, with unresolved D. The V end lost 3 bases, the J end lost 4 bases, and 12 bases lay between the germline ends. CDR1 and CDR2 (germline): LNHDA, SQIVND (reference sequence). The CDR3 has 14 residues. The CDR3 is CASSMTSWGTEAFF. The CDR3, as DNA: TGTGCCAGTAGTATGACCTCCTGGGGCACTGAAGCTTTCTTT.

This clonotype was seen repeatedly, ten times or more. The chain joins TRBV3-1 to TRBJ2-5, with 8 bases aligning to TRBD2. The CDR3 spans 15 residues. V shed 6 bases, J shed 5 bases, and the junction held 11 bases outside the gene matches. Germline values: CDR1 LGHDT, CDR2 YNNKEL (reference sequence). The CDR3 coding sequence is TGTGCCAGCAGACCTAGAGCGGGGGTGAGGGAGACCCAGTACTTC. This gives the protein CASRPRAGVRETQYF.

This clonotype was recorded at least ten times. This chain joins TRBV24-1 and TRBJ1-1; D is unclear. CDR3 length: 12 amino acids. Germline-derived CDR1 and CDR2 are KGHDR and SFDVKD. V lost 4 bases and J lost 1, with 3 bases in between. DNA of the CDR3: TGTGCCACCAGTGACGGGAACACTGAAGCTTTCTTT. This codes for CATSDGNTEAFF.

The rearrangement links TRBV7-3 to TRBJ2-2; 7 bases are shared with TRBD1. The V gene end was trimmed by 5 bases and the J gene end by 2 bases; junction bases not matched to a gene: 8. CDR1 is SGHTA, CDR2 FQGTGA, per germline. The CDR3 is made up of 16 amino acids. The CDR3 nucleotides are TGTGCCAGCAGCACCGGGACAGCACGAAACACCGGGGAGCTGTTTTTT. This translates into CASSTGTARNTGELFF.

J is TRBJ1-1 and V is TRBV11-3, with 8 bases lining up with TRBD1. The V gene's germline CDR1 is SGHNT and CDR2 YENEEA. V dropped 5 bases and J dropped 8; count of bases not matched to a gene: 4. This CDR3 contains 12 residues. The CDR3 DNA follows: TGTGCCAGCAGCCCCCGGACAGGGGAAGCTTTCTTT. Amino acid sequence: CASSPRTGEAFF.

This clonotype was counted ten times or more. The chain is built from TRBV7-2 and TRBJ1-1; tentatively, D is TRBD1 (6 bases). This CDR3 has 14 amino acids. The germline V gene encodes CDR1 SGHTA and CDR2 FQGNSA. V was shortened by 3 bases and J by 6 bases, with 14 bases between the two germline ends. Here the CDR3 DNA reads TGTGCCAGCAGCTTTTACACAGGGCTCGCTGAAGCTTTCTTT. This translates into CASSFYTGLAEAFF.

There are a few counts of this clonotype. At one of its ends the junction is not consistent with the germline gene, which may arise from a read error. CDR3 sequence: CATSLGPLETRYF. The CDR3, as DNA: TGTGCCACCTCCTTAGGACCATTAGAGACCCGGTACTTC. The chain couples TRBV24-1 to TRBJ2-5, with D uncertain. CDR1 is KGHDR and CDR2 is SFDVKD in the germline V gene. This CDR3 has 13 amino acids.

This clonotype showed up many times. The rearrangement uses TRBV7-3 and TRBJ2-5, with 15 positions matching TRBD2. This CDR3 comprises 18 residues. Germline lookup yields CDR1 SGHTA and CDR2 FQGTGA. J was trimmed by 0 bases and V by 5 bases; bases with no gene match: 7. The CDR3 sequence is CASSPGLAGGSYQETQYF. The CDR3 bases are TGTGCCAGCAGCCCGGGACTAGCGGGGGGCTCGTACCAAGAGACCCAGTACTTC.

The chain joins TRBV6-2 or TRBV6-3 to TRBJ2-5, with D unclear. Germline assignment: CDR1 MNHEY and CDR2 SVGEGT. This CDR3 has 15 residues. V shed 2 bases and J shed 4 bases, with 14 bases lying between them. In nucleotides, the CDR3 is TGTGCCAGCAGTTACCCAATGGGTGAGACAGAGACCCAGTACTTC. Amino acids: CASSYPMGETETQYF.

V is TRBV28 and J is TRBJ2-7, with D perhaps matching TRBD1 (6 bases). The length of the CDR3 is 16 residues. The ends were cut back, 3 bases at V and 7 bases at J, with 22 bases in the middle. Looked up from germline, CDR1 is MDHEN and CDR2 is SYDVKM. This CDR3 is CASSFLAMQGPREQYF. The CDR3 DNA reads TGTGCCAGCAGTTTCCTCGCGATGCAGGGGCCGCGGGAGCAGTACTTC. The full variable domain, its missing parts supplied by reference TRBV28 and TRBJ2-7, is DVKVTQSSRYLVKRTGEKVFLECVQDMDHENMFWYRQDPGLGLRLIYFSYDVKMKEKGDIPEGYSVSREKKERFSLILESASTNQTSMYLCASSFLAMQGPREQYFGPGTRLTVT.

This clonotype was found many times. The chain couples TRBV20-1 to TRBJ2-7; 7 nucleotides line up with TRBD2. Germline-derived CDR1 and CDR2 are DFQATT and SNEGSKA (reference sequence). The CDR3 extends over 15 amino acids. The J segment lost 5 bases and the V segment lost 0 bases, leaving 10 bases of the junction unmatched. The CDR3 is CSARDAGEGTDEQYF. As DNA, the CDR3 is TGCAGTGCTAGAGACGCCGGGGAGGGGACCGACGAGCAGTACTTC.

The gene calls are TRBV4-1 and TRBJ2-7; a weak D match, TRBD2 (5 bases). The CDR3 is 15 amino acids. V was pared by 1 base and J by 1 base, with 11 bases between. Germline V lookup: CDR1 MGHRA, CDR2 YSYEKL. This CDR3 reads CASSQVGRRSYEQYF. CDR3 nucleotides: TGCGCCAGCAGCCAAGTTGGCAGGAGGTCCTACGAGCAGTACTTC.

This clonotype was recorded many times. The chain is built from TRBV27 and TRBJ1-2; 9 bases are a match to TRBD1. Germline CDR1 is MNHEY and CDR2 is SMNVEV (reference sequence). The CDR3 is 16 residues long. The ends lost 3 bases at V and 0 bases at J; junction bases unmatched: 5. The CDR3 is CASSFPRQGANYGYTF. The CDR3 coding sequence is TGTGCCAGCAGTTTTCCCCGACAGGGGGCTAACTATGGCTACACCTTC.

This clonotype was seen many times. The chain employs TRBV29-1 and TRBJ2-5, with 8 bases aligning to TRBD2. V lost 7 bases, J lost 4 bases, and 14 bases stayed unmatched. This CDR3 is built from 15 residues. Germline loops: CDR1 SQVTM, CDR2 ANQGSEA. The chain's CDR3 is CSATMGGGIRETQYF. The CDR3 bases are TGCAGCGCAACCATGGGCGGGGGGATTAGAGAGACCCAGTACTTC.

Ten or more counts support this clonotype. The rearrangement links TRBV7-8 to TRBJ1-1, with 9 bases that match TRBD1. Losses at the gene ends were 1 base for V and 1 base for J; bases not matched to a gene: 7. Germline lookup yields CDR1 SGHVS and CDR2 FQNEAQ. The CDR3 length is 17 residues. The CDR3 DNA sequence: TGTGCCAGCAGCTTAGTGGGGACAGGGCCCTCGAACACTGAAGCTTTCTTT. It yields the protein CASSLVGTGPSNTEAFF.

Details on this clonotype: Its ends do not fully match the called genes, so a read error is possible. This rearrangement joins TRBV28 to TRBJ2-1, with TRBD1 matching over 9 bases. The CDR3 contains 11 residues. Germline V gene sequence: CDR1 MDHEN, CDR2 SYDVKM. DNA for the CDR3: TGTGCCAGCAGTTCCGGGACAGGGCCAGTCTTC. This translates into CASSSGTGPVF.

In this sample, this clonotype turned up many times. The V gene is TRBV2, the J gene TRBJ1-1, with TRBD1 matching over 7 bases. V shed 6 bases, J shed 3 bases, and the junction held 7 bases outside the gene matches. This CDR3 is 14 amino acids long. Germline values: CDR1 SNHLY, CDR2 FYNNEI. The chain's CDR3 is CASSLRGVYTEAFF. CDR3 nucleotides: TGTGCCAGCAGCCTCAGGGGGGTCTACACTGAAGCTTTCTTT.

Ten or more counts support this clonotype. This may stem from a read error, because a much larger clone lies one nucleotide away. The chain employs TRBV6-4 and TRBJ1-1; unclear D gene. The germline V gene has CDR1 MRHNA and CDR2 SNTAGT. The CDR3 runs 13 residues. CDR3 sequence: CASTQDANTGAFF. The CDR3 coding sequence is TGTGCCAGCACCCAGGACGCGAACACTGGAGCTTTCTTT.

There are many counts of this clonotype. The chain combines TRBV12-3 or TRBV12-4 with TRBJ1-2; no firm D call. The CDR3 totals 14 residues. Trimming took off 3 bases at V and 4 bases at J, with 12 bases between the two ends. For the CDR3, the DNA is TGTGCCAGCAGTTTTCCAGGAGCCCTCTATGGCTACACCTTC. Its protein product is CASSFPGALYGYTF.

The table lists this clonotype with many counts. This chain links TRBV30 with TRBJ2-7, with D perhaps matching TRBD1 (6 bases). This CDR3 spans 14 amino acids. V shed 7 bases and J shed 0 bases, with 16 bases lying between them. The V gene's germline CDR1 is GTSNPN and CDR2 SVGIG (reference sequence). For the CDR3, the DNA is TGTGCCTACAACCGGGACACTTTCTCCTACGAGCAGTACTTC. This encodes CAYNRDTFSYEQYF.

This clonotype was seen many times. This sequence joins TRBV6-1 and TRBJ1-2, with unresolved D. The CDR3 has 13 amino acids. CDR1 and CDR2 from the germline V gene are MNHNS and SASEGT. Trimming shortened V by 6 bases and J by 8 bases, and 16 bases separated the two germline ends. CDR3 in amino acids: CASSGGSAQGYTF. The DNA of the CDR3 is TGTGCCAGCAGCGGAGGCAGTGCCCAAGGCTACACCTTC.

This clonotype appeared many times. The chain employs TRBV14 and TRBJ2-2; 7 bases map to TRBD1. V dropped 5 bases and J dropped 2; count of bases not matched to a gene: 5. Germline CDR1 reads SGHDN; CDR2 reads FVKESK. The CDR3 covers 15 residues. The CDR3, as DNA: TGTGCCAGCAGCAAGAGGACAGGAAACACCGGGGAGCTGTTTTTT. Protein product: CASSKRTGNTGELFF.

In DNA form, the CDR3 reads TGTGCCAGTGGGGGTAGCGGAGCGCCCTACGAGCAGTACTTC. This gives the protein CASGGSGAPYEQYF. This sequence joins TRBV6-1 and TRBJ2-7, with D tentatively TRBD2 (6 bases). The CDR3 length is 14 residues. The germline V gene encodes CDR1 MNHNS and CDR2 SASEGT. Trimming stripped 9 bases from V and 2 bases from J, with 17 bases between.